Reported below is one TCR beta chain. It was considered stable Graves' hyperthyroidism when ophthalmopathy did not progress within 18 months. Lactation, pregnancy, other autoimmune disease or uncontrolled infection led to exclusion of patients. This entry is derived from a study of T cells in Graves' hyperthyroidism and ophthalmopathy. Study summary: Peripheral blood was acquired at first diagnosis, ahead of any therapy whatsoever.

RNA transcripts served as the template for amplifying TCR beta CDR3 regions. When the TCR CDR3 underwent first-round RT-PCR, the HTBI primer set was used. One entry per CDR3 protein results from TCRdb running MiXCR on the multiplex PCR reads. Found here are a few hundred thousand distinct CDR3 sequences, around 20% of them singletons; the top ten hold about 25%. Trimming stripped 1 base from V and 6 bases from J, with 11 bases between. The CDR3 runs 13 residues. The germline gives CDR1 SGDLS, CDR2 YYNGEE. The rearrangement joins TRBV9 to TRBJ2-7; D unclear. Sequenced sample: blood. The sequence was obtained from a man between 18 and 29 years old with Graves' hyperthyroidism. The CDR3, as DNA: TGTGCCAGCAGCGTATCACAGCCTGGCGAGCAGTACTTC. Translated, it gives CASSVSQPGEQYF. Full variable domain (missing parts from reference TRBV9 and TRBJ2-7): DSGVTQTPKHLITATGQRVTLRCSPRSGDLSVYWYQQSLDQGLQFLIQYYNGEERAKGNILERFSAQQFPDLHSELNLSSLELGDSALYFCASSVSQPGEQYFGPGTRLTVT.